The 5 T cell receptor beta chains reported below all come from one sample, sequenced in a study of early T cells in non-severe SARS-CoV-2 infection. TCRdb recomputed calls from the 5' RACE reads with MiXCR, one row per CDR3 protein. Of roughly 75,000 distinct CDR3 sequences detected, approximately 12% appear once; the ten largest clones hold 3.4%. Sequencing input: whole blood. The receptors come from an adult who was a healthcare worker with PCR-confirmed SARS-CoV-2 infection or an uninfected control (not recorded which).

This chain uses TRBV3-1 with TRBJ1-2; a possible D gene is TRBD1 (5 bases). This CDR3 contains 16 residues. Germline CDR1 LGHDT, CDR2 YNNKEL (reference sequence). The V and J ends lost 2 bases and 8 bases respectively, with 21 bases between them. This CDR3 is CASSQRDSSWGGGYTF. DNA for the CDR3: TGTGCCAGCAGCCAACGAGACTCCTCCTGGGGCGGCGGCTACACCTTC.

A few counts support this clonotype. This chain connects TRBV12-3 or TRBV12-4 to TRBJ2-7; the D gene is possibly TRBD2 (6 bases). The CDR3 is 15 residues long. With 2 bases removed from V and 0 bases from J, the gap between germline ends came to 11 bases. CDR3 protein: CASSLRGRSSYEQYF. The DNA of the CDR3 is TGTGCCAGCAGTTTACGAGGGAGGAGCTCCTACGAGCAGTACTTC.

The chain joins TRBV29-1 to TRBJ2-3, with no clear D. This CDR3 has 13 amino acids. V dropped 7 bases and J dropped 1 base, with 12 bases sitting between them. Looked up from germline, CDR1 is SQVTM and CDR2 is ANQGSEA. The CDR3 DNA is TGCAGCGCCGGCAAAAGGGGCACAGATACGCAGTATTTT. Its translation: CSAGKRGTDTQYF.

This clonotype has just a few counts. The chain has TRBV3-1 and TRBJ2-5; D unresolved. CDR1 and CDR2 (germline): LGHDT, YNNKEL (reference sequence). The CDR3 is made up of 15 amino acids. With 7 bases removed from V and 2 bases from J, the gap between germline ends came to 17 bases. The DNA of the CDR3 is TGTGCCAGCATGCGGACCGAGTTGCGACAAGAGACCCAGTACTTC. The encoded protein is CASMRTELRQETQYF.

J is TRBJ2-1 and V is TRBV29-1; D ambiguous. From germline, CDR1 is SQVTM and CDR2 ANQGSEA. This CDR3 region has 12 residues. The V and J ends lost 6 bases and 7 bases respectively, with 13 bases between them. CDR3: CSVVKVGNEQFF. CDR3 sequence (DNA): TGCAGCGTGGTGAAGGTGGGGAATGAGCAGTTCTTC.